The 10 T cell receptor beta chains in this list originate from one sample, sequenced in a study of immune heterogeneity within non-small cell lung tumors. Each sample used 600 to 700 ng of genomic DNA from bulk tumor tissue. Primary tumors were biopsied several times each, far apart, intraoperatively. Enrolled individuals presented with untreated, newly diagnosed non-small cell lung cancer and received curative surgery. TCR beta CDR3 was amplified by multiplex PCR, first round around 10 cycles, 32 V and 13 J primers. From the multiplex PCR reads, TCRdb called clonotypes with MiXCR, one entry per CDR3 protein. This sample carries 15,000 or so distinct CDR3 sequences, 28% of them seen once, and the ten largest clones take around 4.9%. The specimen was lung tumor tissue. The source of these receptors is a man aged 40-49 years with non-small cell lung cancer.

This chain links TRBV7-9 with TRBJ2-2; no clear D gene. V lost 5 bases and J 5 bases, leaving 9 bases between the germline ends. Germline values: CDR1 SEHNR, CDR2 FQNEAQ (reference sequence). This CDR3 region has 13 residues. The CDR3 reads CASSLAVTGELFF. CDR3 DNA sequence: TGTGCCAGCAGCCTGGCGGTTACCGGGGAGCTGTTTTTT. The whole variable domain, remainder taken from reference TRBV7-9 and TRBJ2-2, is DTGVSQNPRHKITKRGQNVTFRCDPISEHNRLYWYRQTLGQGPEFLTYFQNEAQLEKSRLLSDRFSAERPKGSFSTLEIQRTEQGDSAMYLCASSLAVTGELFFGEGSRLTVL.

This clonotype is classed as medium-sized (0.01 to 0.1%). The chain has TRBV19 and TRBJ2-5; possible D gene TRBD2, 6 bases. CDR3 length: 14 residues. Trimming took off 8 bases at V and 2 bases at J, with 15 bases between the two ends. Germline CDR1 is LNHDA and CDR2 is SQIVND (reference sequence). The DNA of the CDR3 is TGTGCCAGTGGTAAACCGGGACTGCAAGAGACCCAGTACTTC. Protein: CASGKPGLQETQYF.

By share of the sample, this clonotype is medium-sized. The chain combines TRBV19 with TRBJ1-2, with 8 bases aligning to TRBD1. The trim removed 3 bases at V and 7 bases at J, leaving 7 bases unmatched. The CDR3 extends over 14 amino acids. Per germline, CDR1 LNHDA and CDR2 SQIVND (reference sequence). The CDR3 protein is CASSISAGGGGYTF. The CDR3, as DNA: TGTGCCAGTAGTATCTCGGCAGGGGGCGGTGGCTACACCTTC. The whole variable domain, remainder taken from reference TRBV19 and TRBJ1-2, is DGGITQSPKYLFRKEGQNVTLSCEQNLNHDAMYWYRQDPGQGLRLIYYSQIVNDFQKGDIAEGYSVSREKKESFPLTVTSAQKNPTAFYLCASSISAGGGGYTFGSGTRLTVV.

In its sample, this clonotype ranks as medium-sized (0.01 to 0.1%). The chain carries TRBV18 and TRBJ1-2, with D unclear. Germline values: CDR1 KGHSH, CDR2 LQKENI. Trimming took off 5 bases at V and 1 base at J, with 5 bases between the two ends. CDR3 length: 12 amino acids. In DNA, the CDR3 is TGTGCCAGCTCATCGAATAACTATGGCTACACCTTC. It encodes CASSSNNYGYTF.

This clonotype was counted between two and nine times. A read error is possible here, since a much larger clone lies one base away. This chain links TRBV6-2 or TRBV6-3 with TRBJ2-2, with D possibly being TRBD1 or TRBD2 (5 bases each). Germline V gene data show CDR1 as MNHEY and CDR2 as SVGEGT. V dropped 5 bases and J dropped 4 bases, with 17 bases sitting between them. The CDR3 is made up of 16 amino acids. The DNA of the CDR3 is TGTGCCAGCAGTCTCAGAGGGGTCGCGATCACCGGGGAGCTGTTTTTT. Residues: CASSLRGVAITGELFF.

By proportion, this clonotype is medium-sized (0.01 to 0.1%). The chain employs TRBV19 and TRBJ2-1; the match to TRBD2 covers 13 bases. This CDR3 has 16 amino acids. The germline V gene has CDR1 LNHDA and CDR2 SQIVND (reference sequence). V dropped 5 bases and J dropped 6; count of bases not matched to a gene: 7. CDR3 sequence reads: CASSGRTSGSFNEQFF. CDR3 DNA: TGTGCCAGTAGTGGGCGGACTAGCGGGAGTTTCAATGAGCAGTTCTTC.

The J gene is TRBJ1-2, the V gene TRBV6-5; D is perhaps TRBD1 (5 bases). The CDR3 is 15 residues long. V lost 4 bases and J lost 1, with 13 bases in between. CDR1 and CDR2 (germline): MNHEY, SVGAGI. Here the CDR3 DNA reads TGTGCCAGCAGTTGCTCGGGGGGGAATAACTATGGCTACACCTTC. It codes for CASSCSGGNNYGYTF.

By share, this clonotype ranks as medium-sized. The V and J genes are TRBV9 and TRBJ2-1, with 7 bases fitting TRBD2. This CDR3 is 15 amino acids long. J lost 5 bases, V lost 3 bases, and 8 bases had no gene match. The germline CDR1 and CDR2 sequences are SGDLS and YYNGEE. CDR3 coding DNA: TGTGCCAGCAGCGCCTCGACTAGCCGAAACAATGAGCAGTTCTTC. Translating gives CASSASTSRNNEQFF.

This clonotype is judged medium-sized. The V call is TRBV30, the J call TRBJ1-2; D gene uncertain. The CDR3 is 13 residues long. The V end lost 3 bases, the J end lost 6 bases, and 14 bases lay between the germline ends. CDR1 is GTSNPN and CDR2 is SVGIG in the germline V gene (reference sequence). The CDR3 protein is CAWRPEGRHGYTF. The CDR3 region has the DNA TGTGCCTGGAGACCCGAAGGACGGCATGGCTACACCTTC.

The J gene is TRBJ1-1, the V gene TRBV9; no clear D gene. The germline CDR1 and CDR2 sequences are SGDLS and YYNGEE. The V end was cut by 4 bases, the J end by 2 bases, with 15 bases between. The CDR3 is 15 amino acids. The CDR3: CASSPPTGQNTEAFF. DNA for the CDR3: TGTGCCAGCAGCCCTCCTACGGGCCAAAACACTGAAGCTTTCTTT.